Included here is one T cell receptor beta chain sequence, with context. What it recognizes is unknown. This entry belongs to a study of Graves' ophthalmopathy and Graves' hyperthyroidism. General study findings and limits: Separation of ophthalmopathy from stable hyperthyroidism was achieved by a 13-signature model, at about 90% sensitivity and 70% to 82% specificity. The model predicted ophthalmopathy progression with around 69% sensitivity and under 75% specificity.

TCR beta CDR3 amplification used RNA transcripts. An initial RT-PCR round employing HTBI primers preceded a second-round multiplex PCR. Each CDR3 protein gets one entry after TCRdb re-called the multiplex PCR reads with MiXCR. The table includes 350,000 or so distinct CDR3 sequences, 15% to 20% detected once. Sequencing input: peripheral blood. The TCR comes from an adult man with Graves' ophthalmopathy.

As DNA, the CDR3 is TGCGCCAGCAGCTTGGTTGCAGGGGCTGGAAACACCATATATTTT. This codes for CASSLVAGAGNTIYF. The V and J genes are TRBV5-1 and TRBJ1-3, with D possibly matching TRBD1 (6 bases). V lost 0 bases and J lost 2, with 9 bases in between. The germline gives CDR1 SGHRS, CDR2 YFSETQ. The CDR3 extends over 15 amino acids.